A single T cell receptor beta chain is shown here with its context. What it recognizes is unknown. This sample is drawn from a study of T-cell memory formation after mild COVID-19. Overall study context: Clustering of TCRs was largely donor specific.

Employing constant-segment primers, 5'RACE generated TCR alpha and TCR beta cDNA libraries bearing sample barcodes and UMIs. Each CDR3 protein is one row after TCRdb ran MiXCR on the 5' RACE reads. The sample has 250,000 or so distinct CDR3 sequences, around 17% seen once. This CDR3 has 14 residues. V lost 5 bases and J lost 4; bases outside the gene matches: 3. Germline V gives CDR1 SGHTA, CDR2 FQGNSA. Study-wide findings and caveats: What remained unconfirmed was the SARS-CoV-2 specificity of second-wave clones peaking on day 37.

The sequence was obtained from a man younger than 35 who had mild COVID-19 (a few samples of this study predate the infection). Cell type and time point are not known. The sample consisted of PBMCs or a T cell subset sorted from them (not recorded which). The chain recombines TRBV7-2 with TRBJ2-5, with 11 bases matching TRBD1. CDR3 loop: CASSTDRGRETQYF. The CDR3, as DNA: TGTGCCAGCAGCACGGACAGGGGGCGAGAGACCCAGTACTTC.